This T cell receptor beta chain was captured in a study of T cell responses to AZD1222 COVID-19 vaccine. Findings of the study overall: All repertoire sampling was performed exclusively after the peak T cell response. Researchers report vaccine-associated CD4 TCRs spanning spike, with dominance at 160-218 and 743-854. The sample set comprised mostly white British donors with more females, and clonal diversity was possibly underestimated.

Note on this clone: Its specificity is unknown.

TCRdb's copy holds only in-frame clones and misses some; the assay was immunoSEQ multiplex PCR. There are about 200,000 clones in the sample; approximately 95% occur only once, and over 0.95% lies in the top ten. Germline V gene data show CDR1 as LNHDA and CDR2 as SQIVND (reference sequence). The CDR3 has 14 amino acids. Germline trimming cut 3 bases from V and 14 bases from J; bases unmatched to any gene: 12. The receptor comes from an adult who received the AZD1222 COVID-19 vaccine. The genes are TRBV19 and TRBJ1-4; 7 nucleotides agree with TRBD1. Sequencing was performed on peripheral blood, taken 28 days after the second AZD1222 dose. The CDR3 nucleotides read TGTGCCAGTAGTATTGGCTTGGACAGGCCAAGTCTGTTTTTT. This gives the protein CASSIGLDRPSLFF.